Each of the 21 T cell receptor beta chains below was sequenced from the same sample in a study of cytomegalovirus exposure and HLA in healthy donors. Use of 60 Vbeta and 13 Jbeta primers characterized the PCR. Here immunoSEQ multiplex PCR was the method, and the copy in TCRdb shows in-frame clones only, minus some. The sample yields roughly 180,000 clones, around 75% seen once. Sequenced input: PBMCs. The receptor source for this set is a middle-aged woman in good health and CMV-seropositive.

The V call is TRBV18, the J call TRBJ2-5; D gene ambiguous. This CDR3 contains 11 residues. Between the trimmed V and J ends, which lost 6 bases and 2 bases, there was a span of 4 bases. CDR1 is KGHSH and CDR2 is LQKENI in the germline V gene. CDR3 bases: TGTGCCAGCTCTCTTCAAGAGACCCAGTACTTC. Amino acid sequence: CASSLQETQYF.

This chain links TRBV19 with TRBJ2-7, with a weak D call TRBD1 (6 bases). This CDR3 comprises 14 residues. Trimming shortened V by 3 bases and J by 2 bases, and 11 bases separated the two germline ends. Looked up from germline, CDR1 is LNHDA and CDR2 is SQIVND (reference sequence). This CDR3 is CASSIWDNAYEQYF. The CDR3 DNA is TGTGCCAGTAGTATTTGGGACAATGCCTACGAGCAGTACTTC.

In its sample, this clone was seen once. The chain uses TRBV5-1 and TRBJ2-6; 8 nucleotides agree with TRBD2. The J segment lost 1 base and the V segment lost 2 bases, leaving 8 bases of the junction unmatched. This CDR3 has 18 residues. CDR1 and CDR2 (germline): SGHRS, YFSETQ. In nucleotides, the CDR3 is TGCGCCAGCAGCTTCAGCGGGAGTCGGGGATCTGGGGCCAACGTCCTGACTTTC. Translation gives CASSFSGSRGSGANVLTF.

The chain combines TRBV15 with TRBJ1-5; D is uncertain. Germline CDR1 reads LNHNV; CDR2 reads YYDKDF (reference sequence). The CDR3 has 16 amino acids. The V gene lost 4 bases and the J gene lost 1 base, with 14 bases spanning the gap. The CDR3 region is CATSTSWRESNQPQHF. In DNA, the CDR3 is TGTGCCACCAGCACATCCTGGAGAGAGAGCAATCAGCCCCAGCATTTT.

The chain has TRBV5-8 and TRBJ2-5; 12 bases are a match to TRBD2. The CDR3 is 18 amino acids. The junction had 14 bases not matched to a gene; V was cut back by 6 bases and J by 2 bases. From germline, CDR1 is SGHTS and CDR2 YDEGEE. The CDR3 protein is CASTIGGGLAGTQETQYF. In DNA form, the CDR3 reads TGTGCCAGCACCATCGGGGGTGGACTAGCGGGGACACAAGAGACCCAGTACTTC. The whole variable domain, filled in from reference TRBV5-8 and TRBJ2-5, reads EAGVTQSPTHLIKTRGQQATLRCSPISGHTSVYWYQQALGLGLQFLLWYDEGEERNRGNFPPRFSGRQFPNYSSELNVNALELEDSALYLCASTIGGGLAGTQETQYFGPGTRLLVL.

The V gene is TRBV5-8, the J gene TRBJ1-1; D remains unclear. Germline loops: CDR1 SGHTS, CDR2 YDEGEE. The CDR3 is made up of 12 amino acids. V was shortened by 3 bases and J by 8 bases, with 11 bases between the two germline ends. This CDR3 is CASSSQSAEAFF. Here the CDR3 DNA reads TGTGCCAGCAGCTCCCAGTCCGCCGAAGCTTTCTTT.

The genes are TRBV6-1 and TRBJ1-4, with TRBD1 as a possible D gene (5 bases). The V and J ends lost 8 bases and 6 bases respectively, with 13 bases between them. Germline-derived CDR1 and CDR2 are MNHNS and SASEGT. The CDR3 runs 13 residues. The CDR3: CASGRRGDEKLFF. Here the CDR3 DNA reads TGTGCCAGCGGCCGCCGGGGGGATGAAAAACTGTTTTTT.

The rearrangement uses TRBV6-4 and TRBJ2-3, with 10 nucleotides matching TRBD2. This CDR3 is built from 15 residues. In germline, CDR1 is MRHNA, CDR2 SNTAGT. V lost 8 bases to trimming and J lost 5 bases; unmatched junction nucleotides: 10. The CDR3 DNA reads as TGTGCCAGCTCGGAAGAGCTAGCGGGAGTAGATACGCAGTATTTT. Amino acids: CASSEELAGVDTQYF.

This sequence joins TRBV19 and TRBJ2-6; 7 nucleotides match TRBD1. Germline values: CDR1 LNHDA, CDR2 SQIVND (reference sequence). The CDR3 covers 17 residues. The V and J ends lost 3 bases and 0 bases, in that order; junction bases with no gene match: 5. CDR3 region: CASSIARGNSGANVLTF. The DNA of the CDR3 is TGTGCCAGTAGTATCGCCAGGGGGAACTCTGGGGCCAACGTCCTGACTTTC.

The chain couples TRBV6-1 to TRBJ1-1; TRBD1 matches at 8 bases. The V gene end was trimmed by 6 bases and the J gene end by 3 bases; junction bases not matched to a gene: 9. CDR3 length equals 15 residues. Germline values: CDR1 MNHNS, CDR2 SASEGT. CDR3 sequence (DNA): TGTGCCAGCAGCGTTTCGAGACAGGGGTACACTGAAGCTTTCTTT. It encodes CASSVSRQGYTEAFF.

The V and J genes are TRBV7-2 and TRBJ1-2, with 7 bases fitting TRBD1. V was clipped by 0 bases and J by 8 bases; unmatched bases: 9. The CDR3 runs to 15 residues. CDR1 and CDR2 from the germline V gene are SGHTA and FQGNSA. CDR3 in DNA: TGTGCCAGCAGCTTAGCGGGCCAGGGGGTCGTCGGCTACACCTTC. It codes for CASSLAGQGVVGYTF.

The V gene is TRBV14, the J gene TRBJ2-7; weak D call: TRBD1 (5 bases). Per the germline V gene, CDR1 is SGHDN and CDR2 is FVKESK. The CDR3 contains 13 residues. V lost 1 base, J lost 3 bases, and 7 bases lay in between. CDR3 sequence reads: CASSQGRVYEQYF. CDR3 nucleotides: TGTGCCAGCAGCCAAGGCAGGGTCTACGAGCAGTACTTC.

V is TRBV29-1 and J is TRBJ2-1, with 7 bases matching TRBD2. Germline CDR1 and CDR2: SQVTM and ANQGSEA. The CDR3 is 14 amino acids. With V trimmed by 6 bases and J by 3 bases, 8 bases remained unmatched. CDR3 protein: CSVSRGGSYNEQFF. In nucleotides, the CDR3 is TGCAGCGTCTCTCGGGGAGGGAGCTACAATGAGCAGTTCTTC.

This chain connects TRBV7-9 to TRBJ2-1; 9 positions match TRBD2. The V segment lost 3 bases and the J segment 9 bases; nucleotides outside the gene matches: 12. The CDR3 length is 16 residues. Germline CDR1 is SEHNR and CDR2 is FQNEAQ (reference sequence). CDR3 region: CASSFGVAGGPGEQFF. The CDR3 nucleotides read TGTGCCAGCAGCTTCGGGGTGGCGGGAGGGCCTGGTGAGCAGTTCTTC. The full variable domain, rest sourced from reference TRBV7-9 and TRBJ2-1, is DTGVSQNPRHKITKRGQNVTFRCDPISEHNRLYWYRQTLGQGPEFLTYFQNEAQLEKSRLLSDRFSAERPKGSFSTLEIQRTEQGDSAMYLCASSFGVAGGPGEQFFGPGTRLTVL.

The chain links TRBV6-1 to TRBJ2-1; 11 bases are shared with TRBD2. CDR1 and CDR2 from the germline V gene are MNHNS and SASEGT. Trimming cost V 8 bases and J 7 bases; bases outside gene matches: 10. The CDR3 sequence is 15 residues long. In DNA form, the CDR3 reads TGTGCCAGCGGAGATAGCGGGAGGGCCCGAAATGAGCAGTTCTTC. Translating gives CASGDSGRARNEQFF.

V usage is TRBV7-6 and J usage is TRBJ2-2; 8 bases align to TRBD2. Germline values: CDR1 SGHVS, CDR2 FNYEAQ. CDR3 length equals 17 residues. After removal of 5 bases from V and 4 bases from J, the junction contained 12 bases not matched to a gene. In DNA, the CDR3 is TGTGCCAGCAGCCAACCGGGACTAGGAACGTCCACCGGGGAGCTGTTTTTT. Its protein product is CASSQPGLGTSTGELFF.

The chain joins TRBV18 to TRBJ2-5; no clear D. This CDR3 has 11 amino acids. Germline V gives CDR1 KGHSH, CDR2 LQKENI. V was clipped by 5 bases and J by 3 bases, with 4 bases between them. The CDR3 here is CASSSEETQYF. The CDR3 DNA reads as TGTGCCAGCTCATCCGAAGAGACCCAGTACTTC.

The DNA for the CDR3 is TGTGCCAGCAGCCCCCTAGATCAGCCCCAGCATTTT. This encodes CASSPLDQPQHF. The chain links TRBV7-9 to TRBJ1-5; no firm D call. The germline V gene has CDR1 SEHNR and CDR2 FQNEAQ (reference sequence). V was cut by 5 bases and J by 5 bases, with 7 bases left in between. The CDR3 spans 12 residues.

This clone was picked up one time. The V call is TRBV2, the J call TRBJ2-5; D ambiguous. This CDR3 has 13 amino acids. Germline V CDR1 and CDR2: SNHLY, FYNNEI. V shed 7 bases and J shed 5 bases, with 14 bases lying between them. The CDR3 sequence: CASTRLPPETQYF. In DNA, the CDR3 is TGTGCCAGCACCAGACTCCCCCCGGAGACCCAGTACTTC.

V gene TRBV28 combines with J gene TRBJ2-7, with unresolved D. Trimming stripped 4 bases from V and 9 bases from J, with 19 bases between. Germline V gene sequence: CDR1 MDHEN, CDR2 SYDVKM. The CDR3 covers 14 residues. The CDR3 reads CASSSPGFWQWQYF. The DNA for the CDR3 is TGTGCCAGCAGTTCCCCCGGGTTCTGGCAGTGGCAGTACTTC.

This CDR3 reads CASSLVSGAYEQYF. CDR3 nucleotide sequence: TGTGCCAGCAGCTTAGTGTCAGGCGCCTACGAGCAGTACTTC. This chain joins TRBV7-9 and TRBJ2-7, with D unresolved. V lost 1 base, J lost 2 bases, and 9 bases lay in between. The CDR3 extends over 14 amino acids. Germline values: CDR1 SEHNR, CDR2 FQNEAQ (reference sequence).